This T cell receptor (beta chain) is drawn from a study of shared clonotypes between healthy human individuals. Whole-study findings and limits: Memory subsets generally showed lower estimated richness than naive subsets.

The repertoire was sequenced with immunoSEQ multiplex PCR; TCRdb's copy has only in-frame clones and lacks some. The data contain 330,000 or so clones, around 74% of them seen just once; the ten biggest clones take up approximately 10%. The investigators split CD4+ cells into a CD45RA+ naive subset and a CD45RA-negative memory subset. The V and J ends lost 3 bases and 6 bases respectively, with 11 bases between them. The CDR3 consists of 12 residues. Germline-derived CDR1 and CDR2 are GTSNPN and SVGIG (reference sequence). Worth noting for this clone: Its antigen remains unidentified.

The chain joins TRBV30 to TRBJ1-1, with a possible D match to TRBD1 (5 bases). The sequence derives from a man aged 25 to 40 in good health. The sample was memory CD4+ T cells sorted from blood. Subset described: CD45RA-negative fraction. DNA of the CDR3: TGTGCCTGGAGAGAGCGACAGTCTGAAGCTTTCTTT. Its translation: CAWRERQSEAFF.